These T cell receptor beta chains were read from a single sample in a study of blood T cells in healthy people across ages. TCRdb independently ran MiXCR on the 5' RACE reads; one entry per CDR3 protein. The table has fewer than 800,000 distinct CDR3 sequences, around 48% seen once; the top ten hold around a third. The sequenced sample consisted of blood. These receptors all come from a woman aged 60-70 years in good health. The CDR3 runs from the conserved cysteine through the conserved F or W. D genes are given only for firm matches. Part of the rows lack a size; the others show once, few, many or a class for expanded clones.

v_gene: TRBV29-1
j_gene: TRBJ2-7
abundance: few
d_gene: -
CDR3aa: CSVEERGEQYF
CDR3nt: TGCAGCGTTGAAGAGAGGGGCGAGCAGTACTTC

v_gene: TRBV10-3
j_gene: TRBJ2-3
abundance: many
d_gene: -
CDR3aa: CAISESDFTDTQYF
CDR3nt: TGTGCCATCAGTGAGTCGGATTTCACAGATACGCAGTATTTT

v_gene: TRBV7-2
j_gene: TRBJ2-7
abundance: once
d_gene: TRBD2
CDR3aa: CASSSLAGGGEQYF
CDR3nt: TGTGCCAGCAGTTCGTTAGCGGGAGGGGGCGAGCAGTACTTC

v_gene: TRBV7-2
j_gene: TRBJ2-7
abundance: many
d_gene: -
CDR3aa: CASSLGPSYEQYF
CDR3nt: TGTGCCAGCAGCTTGGGTCCGAGCTACGAGCAGTACTTC

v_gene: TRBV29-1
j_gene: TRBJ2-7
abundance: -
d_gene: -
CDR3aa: CSVVGNERYF
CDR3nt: TGCAGCGTTGTGGGTAACGAGCGGTACTTC

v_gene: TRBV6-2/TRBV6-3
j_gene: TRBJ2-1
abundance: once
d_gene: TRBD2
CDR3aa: CASSYWLAEEQFF
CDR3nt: TGTGCCAGCAGTTACTGGCTAGCGGAAGAGCAGTTCTTC

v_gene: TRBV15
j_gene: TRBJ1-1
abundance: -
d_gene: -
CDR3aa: CATSSTENTEAFF
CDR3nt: TGTGCCACCAGCAGCACGGAGAACACTGAAGCTTTCTTT

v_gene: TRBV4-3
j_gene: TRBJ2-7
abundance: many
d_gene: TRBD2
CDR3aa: CASSQDWGGGYEQYF
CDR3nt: TGCGCCAGCAGCCAAGATTGGGGGGGAGGGTACGAGCAGTACTTC

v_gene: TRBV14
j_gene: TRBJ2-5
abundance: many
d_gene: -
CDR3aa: CASSQSLETQYF
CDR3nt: TGTGCCAGCAGCCAAAGTTTGGAGACCCAGTACTTC

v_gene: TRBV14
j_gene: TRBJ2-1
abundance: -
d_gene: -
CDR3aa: CASSQAWGSSYNEQFF
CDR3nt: TGTGCCAGCAGCCAGGCGTGGGGGAGCTCCTACAATGAGCAGTTCTTC

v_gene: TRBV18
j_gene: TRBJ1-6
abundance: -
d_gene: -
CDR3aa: CASSPEAAGNSPLHF
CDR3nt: TGTGCCAGCTCACCTGAGGCGGCGGGGAATTCACCCCTCCACTTT

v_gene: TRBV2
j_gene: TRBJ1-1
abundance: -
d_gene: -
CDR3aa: CASSEAAGNWNTEAFF
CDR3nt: TGTGCCAGCAGTGAAGCTGCGGGGAATTGGAACACTGAAGCTTTCTTT

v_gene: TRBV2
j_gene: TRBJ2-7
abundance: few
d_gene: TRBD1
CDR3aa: CASQGEPYEQYF
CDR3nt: TGTGCCAGCCAGGGGGAGCCCTACGAGCAGTACTTC

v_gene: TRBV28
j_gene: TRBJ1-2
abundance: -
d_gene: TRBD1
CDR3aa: CASRQDRGFNYGYTF
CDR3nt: TGTGCCAGCAGACAGGACAGGGGTTTTAACTATGGCTACACCTTC

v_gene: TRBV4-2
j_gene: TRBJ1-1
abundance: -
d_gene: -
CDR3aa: CASSPGEMNTEAFF
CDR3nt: TGTGCCAGCAGTCCCGGGGAGATGAACACTGAAGCTTTCTTT

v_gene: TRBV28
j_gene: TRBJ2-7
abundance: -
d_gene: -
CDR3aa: CASSLNRRSYEQYF
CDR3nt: TGTGCCAGCAGTTTAAACAGGCGTTCCTACGAGCAGTACTTC

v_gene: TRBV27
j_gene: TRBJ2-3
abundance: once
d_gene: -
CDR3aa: CASSRKGYTDTQYF
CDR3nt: TGTGCCAGCAGTAGGAAGGGTTACACAGATACGCAGTATTTT

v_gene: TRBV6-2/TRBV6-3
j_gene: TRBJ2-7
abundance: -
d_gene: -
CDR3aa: CASSSRAGYF
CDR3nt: TGTGCCAGCAGTTCCCGAGCCGGGTACTTC

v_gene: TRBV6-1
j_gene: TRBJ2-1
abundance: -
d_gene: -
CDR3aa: CASSEDYGPPYNEQFF
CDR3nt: TGTGCCAGCAGTGAAGACTATGGCCCCCCCTACAATGAGCAGTTCTTC

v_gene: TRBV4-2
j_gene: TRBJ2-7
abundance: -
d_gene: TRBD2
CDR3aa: CASSQPTSGSYSEQYF
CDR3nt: TGTGCCAGCAGCCAACCAACTAGCGGGAGCTATTCGGAGCAGTACTTC

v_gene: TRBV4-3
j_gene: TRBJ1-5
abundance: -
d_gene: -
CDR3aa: CASSQDRYSNQPQHF
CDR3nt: TGCGCCAGCAGCCAAGATCGATATAGCAATCAGCCCCAGCATTTT

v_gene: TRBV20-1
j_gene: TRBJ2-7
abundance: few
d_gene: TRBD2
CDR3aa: CSARVDSGRYEQYF
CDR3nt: TGCAGTGCTAGAGTTGATAGCGGGAGGTACGAGCAGTACTTC

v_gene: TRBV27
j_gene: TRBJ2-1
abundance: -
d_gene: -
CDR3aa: CASRTATKVKYNEQFF
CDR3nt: TGTGCCAGCAGAACCGCAACGAAAGTCAAATACAATGAGCAGTTCTTC

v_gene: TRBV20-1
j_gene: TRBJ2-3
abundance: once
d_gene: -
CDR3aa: CSARDVRVASTDTQYF
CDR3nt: TGCAGTGCTAGAGATGTTCGAGTAGCGAGCACAGATACGCAGTATTTT

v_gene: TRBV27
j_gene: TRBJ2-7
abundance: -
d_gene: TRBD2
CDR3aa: CASSPLASGSNEQYF
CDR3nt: TGTGCCAGCAGTCCTCTGGCTAGCGGGAGCAATGAGCAGTACTTC

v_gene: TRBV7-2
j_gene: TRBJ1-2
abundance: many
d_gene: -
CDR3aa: CASSRVGAGYGYTF
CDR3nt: TGTGCCAGCAGCCGCGTGGGGGCGGGCTATGGCTACACCTTC

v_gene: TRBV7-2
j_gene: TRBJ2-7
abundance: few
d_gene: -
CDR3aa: CASSSNGQPYNEQYF
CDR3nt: TGTGCCAGCAGCTCAAACGGACAGCCCTACAATGAGCAGTACTTC

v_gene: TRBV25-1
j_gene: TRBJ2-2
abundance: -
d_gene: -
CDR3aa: CANNGNHRDPDNTGELFF
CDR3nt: TGTGCCAACAACGGGAATCACCGGGACCCGGATAACACCGGGGAGCTGTTTTTT

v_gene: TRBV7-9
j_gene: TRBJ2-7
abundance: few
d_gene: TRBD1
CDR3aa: CASLEWDSAYEQYF
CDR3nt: TGTGCCAGCCTTGAGTGGGACAGCGCTTACGAGCAGTACTTC

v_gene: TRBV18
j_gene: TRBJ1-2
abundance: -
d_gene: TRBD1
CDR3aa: CASSPLGQGDGYTF
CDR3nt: TGTGCCAGCTCACCACTCGGACAGGGGGATGGCTACACCTTC

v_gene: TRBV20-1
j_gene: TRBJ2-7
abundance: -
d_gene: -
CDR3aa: CSAAAMKSYEQYF
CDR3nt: TGCAGTGCTGCCGCTATGAAGAGCTACGAGCAGTACTTC

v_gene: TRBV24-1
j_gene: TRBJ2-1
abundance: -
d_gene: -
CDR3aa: CATSDFRVSYNEQFF
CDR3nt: TGTGCCACCAGTGATTTCAGGGTCTCCTACAATGAGCAGTTCTTC

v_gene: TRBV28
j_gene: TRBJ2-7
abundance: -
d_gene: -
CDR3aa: CASSNGSNSYEQYF
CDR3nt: TGTGCCAGCAGTAACGGGTCAAACTCCTACGAGCAGTACTTC

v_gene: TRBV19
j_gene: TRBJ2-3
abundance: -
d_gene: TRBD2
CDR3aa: CASSRLAGEADTQYF
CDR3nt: TGTGCCAGTAGTCGCTTAGCGGGAGAAGCAGATACGCAGTATTTT

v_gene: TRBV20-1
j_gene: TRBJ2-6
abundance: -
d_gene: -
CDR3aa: CSARGLDGANVLTF
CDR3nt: TGCAGTGCTAGAGGACTGGATGGGGCCAACGTCCTGACTTTC

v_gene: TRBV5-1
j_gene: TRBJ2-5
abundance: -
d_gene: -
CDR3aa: CASSLTKETQYF
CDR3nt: TGCGCCAGCAGCTTAACTAAAGAGACCCAGTACTTC